Following are 30 T cell receptor beta chains from one sample sequenced in a study of shared clonotypes between healthy human individuals. Repertoires were generated with immunoSEQ multiplex PCR, while TCRdb's copy carries only in-frame clones and drops some. The sample includes some 980,000 clones, less than 85% of them seen just once. The sequenced sample was memory CD4+ T cells sorted from blood. Subset described: CD45RA-negative fraction. These receptors were collected from a man aged 18 to 29 in good health.

This clone has more than one count but fewer than ten. The V and J genes are TRBV18 and TRBJ1-1; 7 bases are a match to TRBD1. CDR1 KGHSH and CDR2 LQKENI come from the germline V gene. J gave up 1 base and V 4 bases, and 6 bases lay outside the gene matches. The CDR3 contains 15 residues. As DNA, the CDR3 is TGTGCCAGCTCACGCGACAGGGCGTGGAACACTGAAGCTTTCTTT. It is translated as CASSRDRAWNTEAFF.

The chain couples TRBV25-1 to TRBJ2-3; no firm D call. Trimming removed 3 bases at V and 5 bases at J, with 3 bases between. Germline CDR1 and CDR2: MGHDK and SYGVNS. The CDR3 is made up of 11 amino acids. In DNA, the CDR3 is TGTGCCAGCAGTGAGGGAGATACGCAGTATTTT. Translating it yields CASSEGDTQYF.

The chain has TRBV6-1 and TRBJ1-2; unclear D gene. The CDR3 covers 15 residues. V dropped 5 bases and J dropped 2 bases, with 15 bases sitting between them. Germline CDR1 is MNHNS and CDR2 is SASEGT. CDR3 sequence (DNA): TGTGCCAGCAGTTTCAGCAGGCTGGGAAACTATGGCTACACCTTC. This encodes CASSFSRLGNYGYTF.

The rearrangement links TRBV7-9 to TRBJ2-1, with 12 positions matching TRBD2. Per germline, CDR1 SEHNR and CDR2 FQNEAQ (reference sequence). Losses at the gene ends were 5 bases for V and 7 bases for J; bases not matched to a gene: 6. The CDR3 is 15 amino acids. The CDR3 sequence: CASSLGGLAGNEQFF. The CDR3, as DNA: TGTGCCAGCAGCCTGGGCGGACTAGCGGGAAATGAGCAGTTCTTC.

The chain employs TRBV7-9 and TRBJ2-2; no definite D call. Germline CDR1 and CDR2: SEHNR and FQNEAQ (reference sequence). The CDR3 is made up of 14 amino acids. Trimming removed 1 base from V and 1 base from J, with 4 bases in between. The CDR3 coding sequence is TGTGCCAGCAGCTTAGGGTTGAACACCGGGGAGCTGTTTTTT. It encodes CASSLGLNTGELFF. Full variable domain (remainder filled in from reference TRBV7-9 and TRBJ2-2): DTGVSQNPRHKITKRGQNVTFRCDPISEHNRLYWYRQTLGQGPEFLTYFQNEAQLEKSRLLSDRFSAERPKGSFSTLEIQRTEQGDSAMYLCASSLGLNTGELFFGEGSRLTVL.

The chain has TRBV27 and TRBJ2-3, with 8 bases identical to TRBD2. The germline V gene has CDR1 MNHEY and CDR2 SMNVEV (reference sequence). CDR3 length: 16 amino acids. V was clipped by 4 bases and J by 4 bases; unmatched bases: 10. The CDR3 loop reads CASSSRQREIADTQYF. CDR3 in DNA: TGTGCCAGCAGTTCACGGCAGCGGGAGATCGCAGATACGCAGTATTTT.

The chain links TRBV28 to TRBJ2-1, with 7 bases lining up with TRBD2. CDR1 is MDHEN and CDR2 is SYDVKM in the germline V gene. CDR3 length equals 15 residues. V lost 1 base and J lost 5; bases outside the gene matches: 5. CDR3 sequence (DNA): TGTGCCAGCAGTTTATCGGGGGGACCTAACAATGAGCAGTTCTTC. Protein: CASSLSGGPNNEQFF.

J is TRBJ2-7 and V is TRBV27; 10 bases map to TRBD1. The junction had 7 bases not matched to a gene; V was cut back by 6 bases and J by 5 bases. Germline CDR1 and CDR2: MNHEY and SMNVEV (reference sequence). The CDR3 is 14 residues long. CDR3 DNA: TGTGCCAGCAGCTTGACAGGGGGCAGGAACGAGCAGTACTTC. Translating it yields CASSLTGGRNEQYF.

The CDR3 DNA reads as TGTGCCAGCAGTCGCAGGTTCCAAGAGACCCAGTACTTC. The encoded protein is CASSRRFQETQYF. The chain uses TRBV6-5 and TRBJ2-5; unclear D gene. The CDR3 covers 13 residues. Trimming took 5 bases from V and 1 from J, leaving 8 bases between them. Germline loops: CDR1 MNHEY, CDR2 SVGAGI.

The V call is TRBV7-2, the J call TRBJ1-2; tentative D call: TRBD1 (6 bases). CDR3 length equals 15 residues. Trimming cost V 5 bases and J 0 bases, with 13 bases left between them. CDR1 and CDR2 from the germline V gene are SGHTA and FQGNSA. The CDR3 here is CASSKRGESNYGYTF. The CDR3 coding sequence is TGTGCCAGCAGCAAGAGGGGGGAATCTAACTATGGCTACACCTTC.

V usage is TRBV7-9 and J usage is TRBJ1-2, with 9 bases that match TRBD1. The CDR3 is 14 residues long. Per germline, CDR1 SEHNR and CDR2 FQNEAQ (reference sequence). J was trimmed by 4 bases and V by 5 bases; bases with no gene match: 5. The DNA for the CDR3 is TGTGCCAGCAGCCGACAGGGGGATATCTATGGCTACACCTTC. This codes for CASSRQGDIYGYTF.

The J gene is TRBJ1-4, the V gene TRBV30; D is unclear. Looked up from germline, CDR1 is GTSNPN and CDR2 is SVGIG (reference sequence). This CDR3 has 11 residues. The germline V and J ends were trimmed by 8 bases and 8 bases, with 12 bases remaining between them. The CDR3 here is CARALGEKLFF. DNA for the CDR3: TGTGCCCGCGCACTGGGGGAAAAACTGTTTTTT.

The chain has TRBV6-1 and TRBJ2-7; no clear D. V was cut by 7 bases and J by 1 base, with 8 bases left in between. CDR1 is MNHNS, CDR2 SASEGT, per germline. This CDR3 region has 12 residues. For the CDR3, the DNA is TGTGCCAGCAACATTGTGTCCTACGAGCAGTACTTC. Its protein is CASNIVSYEQYF.

This chain links TRBV27 with TRBJ2-5, with D possibly TRBD1 on 5 matching bases. The CDR3 loop spans 14 amino acids. V dropped 6 bases and J dropped 5 bases, with 16 bases sitting between them. CDR1 and CDR2 (germline): MNHEY, SMNVEV (reference sequence). The CDR3 coding sequence is TGTGCCAGCAGGCAGGCAGGGTTGATGGAGACCCAGTACTTC. Translation: CASRQAGLMETQYF.

This clone was picked up a small number of times. The chain couples TRBV7-6 to TRBJ2-7, with D perhaps TRBD2 (6 bases). Germline values: CDR1 SGHVS, CDR2 FNYEAQ. The ends were cut back, 1 base at V and 7 bases at J, with 11 bases in the middle. The CDR3 is 13 residues long. The CDR3 sequence is CASSLVGGEEQYF. Written as DNA, the CDR3 is TGTGCCAGCAGCTTAGTGGGAGGAGAAGAGCAGTACTTC.

This clone occurred once. J is TRBJ2-1 and V is TRBV5-1, with D perhaps matching TRBD1 (6 bases). This CDR3 is built from 16 residues. Trimming removed 1 base from V and 9 bases from J, with 20 bases in between. The germline gives CDR1 SGHRS, CDR2 YFSETQ. The DNA of the CDR3 is TGCGCCAGCAGCTTGATGTTACAGGGCCCTACAATTGAGCAGTTCTTC. Translating it yields CASSLMLQGPTIEQFF.

This chain uses TRBV18 with TRBJ2-3, with 11 nucleotides matching TRBD2. J was trimmed by 2 bases and V by 3 bases; bases with no gene match: 7. Germline CDR1 is KGHSH and CDR2 is LQKENI. The CDR3 has 17 amino acids. The CDR3 region has the DNA TGTGCCAGCTCACCGGCGACTAGCGGGACACACACAGATACGCAGTATTTT. Translation gives CASSPATSGTHTDTQYF.

This clone was observed a few times. The V and J genes are TRBV30 and TRBJ1-4, with unresolved D. Germline loops: CDR1 GTSNPN, CDR2 SVGIG (reference sequence). This CDR3 contains 14 residues. Trimming took 5 bases from V and 5 from J, leaving 15 bases between them. The CDR3 sequence is CAWSAYGGNEKLFF. The DNA of the CDR3 is TGTGCCTGGTCCGCTTATGGCGGGAATGAAAAACTGTTTTTT.

The chain joins TRBV7-9 to TRBJ2-5, with a tentative D call TRBD1 (6 bases). CDR1 and CDR2 from the germline V gene are SEHNR and FQNEAQ (reference sequence). This CDR3 spans 15 amino acids. V was pared by 2 bases and J by 4 bases, with 14 bases between. This chain's CDR3 is CASSLSRMTGETQYF. As DNA, the CDR3 is TGTGCCAGCAGCTTATCCCGGATGACAGGAGAGACCCAGTACTTC.

This clone appeared a few times. An end of the junction does not agree with germline; a read error may underlie this. The rearrangement links TRBV28 to TRBJ2-7; D might be TRBD2 (5 bases). Germline loops: CDR1 MDHEN, CDR2 SYDVKM. The CDR3 contains 15 residues. CDR3 loop: CASSPSRTLSYVQYF. CDR3 coding DNA: TGTGCCAGCAGCCCATCTCGGACTCTCTCCTACGTGCAGTACTTC.

This chain uses TRBV5-1 with TRBJ2-1; D not certain. The CDR3 runs to 13 residues. Deletions cut 4 bases from V and 14 bases from J, with 19 bases between. CDR1 SGHRS and CDR2 YFSETQ come from the germline V gene. The CDR3, as DNA: TGCGCCAGCAGCGCTCCCGACTCCTCTCAGGAGTTCTTC. It codes for CASSAPDSSQEFF.

The V gene is TRBV6-6, the J gene TRBJ2-1; no firm D call. V was trimmed by 5 bases and J by 6 bases, leaving 11 bases between them. This CDR3 contains 13 residues. CDR1 is MNHNY, CDR2 SVGAGI, per germline (reference sequence). CDR3 coding DNA: TGTGCCAGCAGTACCGGACGGCCCAATGAGCAGTTCTTC. As protein: CASSTGRPNEQFF.

The rearrangement joins TRBV7-2 to TRBJ1-5; no firm D call. V dropped 0 bases and J dropped 6 bases, with 6 bases sitting between them. This CDR3 spans 13 amino acids. Germline assignment: CDR1 SGHTA and CDR2 FQGNSA. CDR3 amino acids: CASSLAWSQPQHF. Here the CDR3 DNA reads TGTGCCAGCAGCTTAGCTTGGAGTCAGCCCCAGCATTTT.

This clone was counted a few times. The chain employs TRBV5-4 and TRBJ1-1; 8 bases are shared with TRBD1. Germline V gene lookup returns CDR1 SGHNT and CDR2 YYREEE (reference sequence). V lost 5 bases, J lost 1 base, and 4 bases stayed unmatched. The CDR3 totals 14 residues. The CDR3 is CASRVDRANTEAFF. In DNA, the CDR3 is TGTGCCAGCAGAGTGGACAGGGCGAACACTGAAGCTTTCTTT.

The chain recombines TRBV11-2 with TRBJ2-2; TRBD2 aligns across 11 bases. Unmatched junction bases numbered 3, after V lost 6 bases and J lost 0 bases. The CDR3 runs 16 residues. The germline CDR1 and CDR2 sequences are SGHAT and FQNNGV. CDR3 in DNA: TGTGCCAGCAGTCTTAGCGGGAGGGCGAACACCGGGGAGCTGTTTTTT. Translating it yields CASSLSGRANTGELFF.

The chain is built from TRBV7-9 and TRBJ2-5; 8 bases line up with TRBD1. Germline CDR1 reads SEHNR; CDR2 reads FQNEAQ (reference sequence). The CDR3 sequence is 15 residues long. V shed 4 bases and J 5 bases; nucleotides not matched to a gene: 9. In nucleotides, the CDR3 is TGTGCCAGCAGCTGGGGTGGCAGGGGGCAGGAGACCCAGTACTTC. This sequence encodes CASSWGGRGQETQYF.

V is TRBV5-1 and J is TRBJ1-2, with TRBD1 as a possible D gene (6 bases). The CDR3 runs 15 residues. Trimming stripped 0 bases from V and 2 bases from J, with 11 bases between. From germline, CDR1 is SGHRS and CDR2 YFSETQ. This CDR3 is CASSLGPTGNYGYTF. The DNA for the CDR3 is TGCGCCAGCAGCTTGGGCCCTACAGGGAACTATGGCTACACCTTC.

The chain has TRBV27 and TRBJ2-5; no reliable D call. This CDR3 is 12 amino acids long. Trimming removed 7 bases from V and 2 bases from J, with 8 bases in between. In germline, CDR1 is MNHEY, CDR2 SMNVEV (reference sequence). CDR3 amino acids: CASNTEQETQYF. The CDR3 DNA sequence: TGTGCCAGCAACACAGAGCAAGAGACCCAGTACTTC.

This clone was found once. This chain links TRBV11-3 with TRBJ2-1; D gene ambiguous. The CDR3 runs to 19 residues. Germline V lookup: CDR1 SGHNT, CDR2 YENEEA. Trimming pared 6 bases from V and 16 bases from J, leaving 40 bases between. CDR3 in amino acids: CASSDDPKPPGKAIPSQFF. The CDR3 bases are TGTGCCAGCAGTGACGACCCGAAACCTCCGGGTAAAGCAATCCCCTCGCAATTCTTC.

The chain combines TRBV10-3 with TRBJ2-7; D is uncertain. The germline V gene has CDR1 ENHRY and CDR2 SYGVKD. The CDR3 sequence is 12 residues long. V was clipped by 0 bases and J by 4 bases, with 4 bases between them. The CDR3 loop reads CAISESRYEQYF. CDR3 nucleotide sequence: TGTGCCATCAGTGAGTCCAGGTACGAGCAGTACTTC.